This note documents a single T cell receptor beta chain sequence. Its target is unknown. V trimming: 2 bases; J trimming: 0 bases; junction bases outside the gene matches: 2. CDR3 length equals 16 residues. Germline V gene sequence: CDR1 MGHRA, CDR2 YSYEKL. TCRdb reprocessed the 5' RACE reads with MiXCR, giving one entry per CDR3 protein. The sample carries around 510,000 distinct CDR3 sequences, roughly an eighth recorded once. The sample belongs to a study of identical twins. Study results and caveats: Findings depended on cross-sectional statistics rather than tracking the same donors.

The same data also went into a second study, on yellow fever vaccine responses in identical twins.

Sequencing was done on a sample of CD4+ T cells sorted from blood. The receptor was derived from a woman under 30 in good health. V usage is TRBV4-1 and J usage is TRBJ2-7; 12 bases line up with TRBD2. The CDR3 loop reads CASSQLGLAGSYEQYF. DNA for the CDR3: TGCGCCAGCAGCCAACTGGGACTAGCGGGCTCCTACGAGCAGTACTTC.